Listed below are T cell receptor beta chains from one sample, sequenced in a study of Ad26.COV2.S vaccination and SARS-CoV-2 variants. Profiled with immunoSEQ multiplex PCR; TCRdb holds only in-frame clones, not every one. This table has about 350,000 clones, about 91% appearing once. Sequenced here: peripheral blood, sampled after recovery from COVID-19. These receptors came from a human donor who had recovered from COVID-19. CDR3s include the opening cysteine and the closing phenylalanine or tryptophan. Each record gives: J gene, D gene, clone size, V gene, CDR3 DNA, CDR3 protein. The D gene is left open where the match is weak. Where a row states a size, it is once, few, many or the class of an expanded clone; other rows omit it.

TRBJ2-7	TRBD2	-	TRBV9	TGTGCCAGCAGCCCTGGGACTACGTACGAGCAGTACTTC	CASSPGTTYEQYF
TRBJ2-7	-	-	TRBV5-4	TGTGCCAGCAGCTTGTTTACTAGTCCCGACGAGCAGTACTTC	CASSLFTSPDEQYF
TRBJ1-2	-	few	TRBV5-1	TGCGCCAGCAGCTTGGAACAGGGTTACACTAACTATGGCTACACCTTC	CASSLEQGYTNYGYTF
TRBJ1-2	-	-	TRBV6-5	TGTGCCAGCAGTTACTCGGGGAATATGGCTGGCTACACCTTC	CASSYSGNMAGYTF
TRBJ2-5	-	-	TRBV7-2	TGTGCCAGCAGCTTACGTGCAGCCCGAGAAGAGACCCAGTACTTC	CASSLRAAREETQYF
TRBJ1-6	-	-	TRBV7-2	TGTGCCAGCAGCTTAGCTGGCCAGAGAGGTGGGATATCTCGTTCACCCCTCCACTTT	CASSLAGQRGGISRSPLHF
TRBJ1-1	-	-	TRBV12-5	TGTGCTAGTGGTTTGGTCATAGGATTATCTACGAACACTGAAGCTTTCTTT	CASGLVIGLSTNTEAFF
TRBJ2-5	TRBD1	-	TRBV11-2	TGTGCCAGCAGCTTCTACAGGGGGCCAAGAGTAACCCAGTACTTC	CASSFYRGPRVTQYF
TRBJ1-1	-	-	TRBV6-1	TGTGCCAGCAGTGATTATCTAGGGGATGGGACTGAAGCTTTCTTT	CASSDYLGDGTEAFF
TRBJ2-3	-	-	TRBV4-1	TGCGCCAGCAGCCAACCAACGTTGAGCACAGATACGCAGTATTTT	CASSQPTLSTDTQYF
TRBJ1-6	-	-	TRBV4-3	TGCGCCAGCAGCCAAGATTCCGGGGAAGGTTCACCCCTCCACTTT	CASSQDSGEGSPLHF
TRBJ2-4	TRBD2	-	TRBV2	TGTGCCAGCAGTGGATTAGCGGGGGGGCACGATGATGGCATTCAGTACTTC	CASSGLAGGHDDGIQYF
TRBJ2-2	-	-	TRBV4-3	TGCGCCAGCAGCCAAGTGAGAGGGGACGGGGAGCTGTTTTTT	CASSQVRGDGELFF
TRBJ2-7	-	-	TRBV12-3/TRBV12-4	TGTGCCAGCAGTTTACCAATGGCAGAGCAGTACTTC	CASSLPMAEQYF
TRBJ1-6	TRBD1	-	TRBV5-1	TGCGCCAGCAGCTCGAGCCAGGGGGTGGATAATTCACCCCTCCACTTT	CASSSSQGVDNSPLHF
TRBJ1-1	TRBD1	-	TRBV7-9	TGTGCCAGCAGCTTAGGACAGGGAGTTCCTGAAGCTTTCTTT	CASSLGQGVPEAFF
TRBJ1-2	TRBD1	-	TRBV30	TGTGCCTGGACCATCACCCCAACAGGGGCGCATGGCTACACCTTC	CAWTITPTGAHGYTF